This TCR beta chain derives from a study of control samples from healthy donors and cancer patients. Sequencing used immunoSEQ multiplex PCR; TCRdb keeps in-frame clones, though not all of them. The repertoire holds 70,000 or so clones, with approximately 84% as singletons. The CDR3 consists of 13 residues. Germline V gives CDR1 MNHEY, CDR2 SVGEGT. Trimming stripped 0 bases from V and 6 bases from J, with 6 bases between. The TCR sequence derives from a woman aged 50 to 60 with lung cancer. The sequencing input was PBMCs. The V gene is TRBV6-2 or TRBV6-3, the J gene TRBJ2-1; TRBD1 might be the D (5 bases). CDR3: CASSYSQGNEQFF. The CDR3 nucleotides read TGTGCCAGCAGTTACTCGCAGGGCAATGAGCAGTTCTTC.